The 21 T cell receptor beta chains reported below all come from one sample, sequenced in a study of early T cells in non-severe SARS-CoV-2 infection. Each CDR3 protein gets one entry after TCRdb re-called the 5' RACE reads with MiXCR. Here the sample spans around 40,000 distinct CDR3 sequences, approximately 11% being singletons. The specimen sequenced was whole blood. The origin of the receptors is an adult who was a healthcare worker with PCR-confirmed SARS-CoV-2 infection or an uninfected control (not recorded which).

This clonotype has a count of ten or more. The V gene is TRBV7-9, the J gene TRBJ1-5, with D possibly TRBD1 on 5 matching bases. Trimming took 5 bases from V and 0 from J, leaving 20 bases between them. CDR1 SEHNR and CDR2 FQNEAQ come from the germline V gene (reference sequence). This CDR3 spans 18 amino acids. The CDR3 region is CASSKTGTYDYSNQPQHF. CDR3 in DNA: TGTGCCAGCAGCAAAACCGGGACCTACGATTATAGCAATCAGCCCCAGCATTTT.

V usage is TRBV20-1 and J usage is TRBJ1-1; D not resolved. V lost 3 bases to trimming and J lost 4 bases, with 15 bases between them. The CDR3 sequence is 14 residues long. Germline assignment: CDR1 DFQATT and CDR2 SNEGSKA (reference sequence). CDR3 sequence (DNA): TGCAGTGCTAGGCCCCCTATCCCGGGCACTGAAGCTTTCTTT. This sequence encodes CSARPPIPGTEAFF.

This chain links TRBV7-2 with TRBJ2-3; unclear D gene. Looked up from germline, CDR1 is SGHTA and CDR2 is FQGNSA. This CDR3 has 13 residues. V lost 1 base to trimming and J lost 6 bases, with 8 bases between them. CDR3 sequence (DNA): TGTGCCAGCAGCTTAGGTCTCCGGGATACGCAGTATTTT. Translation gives CASSLGLRDTQYF. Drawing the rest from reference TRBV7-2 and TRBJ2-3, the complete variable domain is GAGVSQSPSNKVTEKGKDVELRCDPISGHTALYWYRQSLGQGLEFLIYFQGNSAPDKSGLPSDRFSAERTGGSVSTLTIQRTQQEDSAVYLCASSLGLRDTQYFGPGTRLTVL.

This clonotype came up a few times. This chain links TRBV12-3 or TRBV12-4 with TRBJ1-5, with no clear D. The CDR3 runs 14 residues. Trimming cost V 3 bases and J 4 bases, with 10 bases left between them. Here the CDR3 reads CASSFSDENQPQHF. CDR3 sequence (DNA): TGTGCCAGCAGTTTTTCGGACGAGAATCAGCCCCAGCATTTT.

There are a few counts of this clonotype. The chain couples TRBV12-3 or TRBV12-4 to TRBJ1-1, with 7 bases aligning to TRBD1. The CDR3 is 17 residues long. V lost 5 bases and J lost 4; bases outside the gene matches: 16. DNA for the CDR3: TGTGCCAGCAGTCCAGGGGGGCGATCGGTCGGGGGCACTGAAGCTTTCTTT. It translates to CASSPGGRSVGGTEAFF.

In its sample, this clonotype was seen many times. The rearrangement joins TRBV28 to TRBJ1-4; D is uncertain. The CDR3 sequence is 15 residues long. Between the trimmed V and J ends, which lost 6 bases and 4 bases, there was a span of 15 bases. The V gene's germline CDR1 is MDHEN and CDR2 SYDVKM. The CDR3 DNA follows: TGTGCCAGCAGGGTTTCACAGATGATTAATGAAAAACTGTTTTTT. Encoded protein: CASRVSQMINEKLFF.

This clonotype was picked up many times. In DNA form, the CDR3 reads TGCAGTGCTAGAGACGAACAGACAGGAATTTCTTCTGGGGCCAACGTCCTGACTTTC. This translates into CSARDEQTGISSGANVLTF. The rearrangement uses TRBV20-1 and TRBJ2-6; a weak D match, TRBD1 (6 bases). Germline assignment: CDR1 DFQATT and CDR2 SNEGSKA (reference sequence). Trimming removed 0 bases at V and 1 base at J, with 19 bases between. The CDR3 contains 19 residues.

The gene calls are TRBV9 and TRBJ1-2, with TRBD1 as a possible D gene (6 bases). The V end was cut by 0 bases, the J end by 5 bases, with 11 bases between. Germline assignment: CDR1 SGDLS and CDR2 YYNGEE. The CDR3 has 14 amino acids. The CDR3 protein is CASSVAEGVYGYTF. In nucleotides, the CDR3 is TGTGCCAGCAGCGTAGCGGAGGGGGTGTATGGCTACACCTTC.

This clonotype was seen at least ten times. The CDR3 loop is CASSLNRDYEQYF. CDR3 nucleotides: TGCGCCAGCAGCTTGAACAGGGACTACGAGCAGTACTTC. This sequence joins TRBV5-1 and TRBJ2-7, with D perhaps matching TRBD1 (6 bases). With 1 base removed from V and 3 bases from J, the gap between germline ends came to 8 bases. The CDR3 loop spans 13 amino acids. The V gene's germline CDR1 is SGHRS and CDR2 YFSETQ.

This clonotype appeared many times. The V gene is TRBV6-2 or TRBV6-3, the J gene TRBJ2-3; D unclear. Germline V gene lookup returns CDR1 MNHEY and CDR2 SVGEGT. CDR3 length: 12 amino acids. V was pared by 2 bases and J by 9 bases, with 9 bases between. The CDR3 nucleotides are TGTGCCAGCAGTTACGGGCCCATCACGCAGTATTTT. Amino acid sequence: CASSYGPITQYF.

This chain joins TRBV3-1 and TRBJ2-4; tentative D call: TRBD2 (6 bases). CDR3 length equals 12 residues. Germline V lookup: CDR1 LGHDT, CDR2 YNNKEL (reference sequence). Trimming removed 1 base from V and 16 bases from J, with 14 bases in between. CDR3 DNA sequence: TGTGCCAGCAGCCAAGGCCCGGGACTTTGCTACTTC. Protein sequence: CASSQGPGLCYF.

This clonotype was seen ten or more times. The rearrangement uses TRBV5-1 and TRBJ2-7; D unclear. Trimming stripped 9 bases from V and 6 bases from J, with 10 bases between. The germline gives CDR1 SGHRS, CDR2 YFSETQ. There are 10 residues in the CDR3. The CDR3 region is CANPWGEQYF. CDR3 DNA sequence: TGCGCCAACCCTTGGGGCGAGCAGTACTTC.

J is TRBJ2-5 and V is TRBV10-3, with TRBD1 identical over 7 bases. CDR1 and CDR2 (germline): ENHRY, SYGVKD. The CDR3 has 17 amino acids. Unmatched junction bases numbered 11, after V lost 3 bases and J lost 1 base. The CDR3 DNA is TGTGCCATCAGTGAAGATGACAGGGCCGATATCCAAGAGACCCAGTACTTC. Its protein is CAISEDDRADIQETQYF.

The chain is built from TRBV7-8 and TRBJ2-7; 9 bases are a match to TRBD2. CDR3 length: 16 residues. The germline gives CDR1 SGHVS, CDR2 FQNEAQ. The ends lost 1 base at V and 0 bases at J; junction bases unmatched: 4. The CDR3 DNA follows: TGTGCCAGCAGCTTAGAGGCTAGCGGGACCTCCTACGAGCAGTACTTC. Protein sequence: CASSLEASGTSYEQYF.

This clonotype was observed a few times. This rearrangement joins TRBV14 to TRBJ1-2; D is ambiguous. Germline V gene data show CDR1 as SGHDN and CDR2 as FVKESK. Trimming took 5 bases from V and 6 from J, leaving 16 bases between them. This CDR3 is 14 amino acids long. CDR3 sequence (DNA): TGTGCCAGCAGCTCCGCCGGGTATCAGCATGGCTACACCTTC. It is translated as CASSSAGYQHGYTF.

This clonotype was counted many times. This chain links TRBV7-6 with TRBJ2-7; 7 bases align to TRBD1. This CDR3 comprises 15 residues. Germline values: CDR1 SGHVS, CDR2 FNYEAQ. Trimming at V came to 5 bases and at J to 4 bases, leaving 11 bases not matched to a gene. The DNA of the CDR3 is TGTGCCAGCAGCCTCCGCCCCGAGACAGGGTACGAGCAGTACTTC. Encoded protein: CASSLRPETGYEQYF.

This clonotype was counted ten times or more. The DNA of the CDR3 is TGTGCCAGCAGTGGACGGACAGGGCCCACAGATACGCAGTATTTT. This encodes CASSGRTGPTDTQYF. This sequence joins TRBV25-1 and TRBJ2-3; the match to TRBD1 covers 8 bases. CDR1 is MGHDK, CDR2 SYGVNS, per germline. The CDR3 has 15 residues. Trimming removed 4 bases from V and 2 bases from J; junction bases left unmatched: 5. Full variable domain (rest looked up from reference TRBV25-1 and TRBJ2-3): EADIYQTPRYLVIGTGKKITLECSQTMGHDKMYWYQQDPGMELHLIHYSYGVNSTEKGDLSSESTVSRIRTEHFPLTLESARPSHTSQYLCASSGRTGPTDTQYFGPGTRLTVL.

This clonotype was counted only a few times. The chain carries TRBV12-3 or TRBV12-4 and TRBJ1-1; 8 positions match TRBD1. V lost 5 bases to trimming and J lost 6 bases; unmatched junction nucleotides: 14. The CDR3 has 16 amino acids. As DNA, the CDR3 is TGTGCCAGCAGTCCAGGAGTTGGGACAGGCTTGGCTGAAGCTTTCTTT. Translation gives CASSPGVGTGLAEAFF.

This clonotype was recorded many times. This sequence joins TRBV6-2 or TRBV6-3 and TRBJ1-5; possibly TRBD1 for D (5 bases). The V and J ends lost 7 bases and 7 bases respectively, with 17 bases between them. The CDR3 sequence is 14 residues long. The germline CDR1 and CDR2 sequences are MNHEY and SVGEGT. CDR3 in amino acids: CASTLMLGGQPQHF. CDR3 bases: TGTGCCAGCACCCTCATGCTCGGGGGGCAGCCCCAGCATTTT.

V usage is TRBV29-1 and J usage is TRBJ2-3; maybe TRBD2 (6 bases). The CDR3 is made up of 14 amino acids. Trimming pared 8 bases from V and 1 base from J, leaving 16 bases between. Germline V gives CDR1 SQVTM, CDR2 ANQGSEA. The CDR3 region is CSTKGRRGTDTQYF. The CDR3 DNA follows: TGCAGCACCAAGGGGAGGCGGGGCACAGATACGCAGTATTTT.

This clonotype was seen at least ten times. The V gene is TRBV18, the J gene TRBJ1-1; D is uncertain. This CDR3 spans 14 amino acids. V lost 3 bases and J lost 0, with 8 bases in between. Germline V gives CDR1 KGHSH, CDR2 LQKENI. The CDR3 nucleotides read TGTGCCAGCTCACCGAGGAACTTGAACACTGAAGCTTTCTTT. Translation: CASSPRNLNTEAFF.